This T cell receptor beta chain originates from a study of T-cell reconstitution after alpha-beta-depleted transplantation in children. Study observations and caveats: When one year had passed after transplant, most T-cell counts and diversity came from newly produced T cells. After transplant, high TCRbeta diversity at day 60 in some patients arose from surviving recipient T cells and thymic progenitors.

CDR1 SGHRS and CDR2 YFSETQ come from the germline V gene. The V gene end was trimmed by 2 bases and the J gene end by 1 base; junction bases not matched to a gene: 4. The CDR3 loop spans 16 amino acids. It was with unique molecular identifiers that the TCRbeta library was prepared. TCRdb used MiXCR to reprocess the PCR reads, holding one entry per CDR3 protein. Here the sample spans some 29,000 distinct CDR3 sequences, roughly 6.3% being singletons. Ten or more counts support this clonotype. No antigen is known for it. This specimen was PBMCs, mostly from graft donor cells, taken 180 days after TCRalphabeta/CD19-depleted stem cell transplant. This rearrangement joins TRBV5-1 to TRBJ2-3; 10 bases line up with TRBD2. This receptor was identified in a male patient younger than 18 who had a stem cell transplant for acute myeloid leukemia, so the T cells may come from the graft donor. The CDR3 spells CASSLAGGPGTDTQYF. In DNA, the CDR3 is TGCGCCAGCAGCTTAGCGGGAGGGCCGGGCACAGATACGCAGTATTTT.